This TCR beta chain was profiled in a study of T cells after yellow fever vaccination (dated 2019 in TCRdb). Background for the entire study: The SMART-Seq v4 Ultra Low Input RNA kit was used to prepare libraries from fractions with low cell numbers. Blood was drawn at multiple timepoints before and after primary and secondary immunization, with bulk PBMC replicates and cell subsets isolated. The cohort comprised two healthy male donors, one aged 18 to 30 and one aged 30 to 40 years. To follow T-cell clones before and after primary and booster YFV17D yellow fever vaccination, bulk TCR alpha and beta repertoires were sequenced over time. What the authors observed across the whole study: A small share of clonotypes occurred in both CD4 and CD8 compartments, likely arising from convergent recombination. Computational filtering was needed because FACS-sorted repertoires could contain abundant contaminating clonotypes from the bulk population. After the booster, most clones that had expanded after primary vaccination were detected again (nearly 98% of CD4 and around nine tenths of CD8), suggesting broad maintenance of memory. Because the study included only a couple of donors, the extent to which the findings can be generalized is limited. Compared with the primary T-cell response, the secondary T-cell response was weaker but faster, peaking on day 5 rather than day 15.

Sequencing was carried out with an Illumina NovaSeq 6000. TCR cDNA was synthesized by 5'RACE template switching, through which a universal primer site and unique molecular identifiers were introduced. Priming of cDNA synthesis was performed from both the TCR alpha and TCR beta constant segments. Libraries were amplified in two PCR steps, with sample barcodes and sequencing adapters added in the second step. Sequencing of libraries was done on Illumina HiSeq 2500 (2x100 bp) or NovaSeq (2x150 bp). Concerning the study's data processing: MIGEC handled demultiplexing of reads and collapsing into UMI consensus sequences, while MiXCR performed V(D)J alignment. Vaccine-responding clonotypes were defined with edgeR using replicate PBMC samples, requiring FDR below 0.01 and a log2 fold change above 5 up to day 15. Each bulk clonotype was labeled CD4 or CD8 based on which sequenced repertoire, CD4 or CD8, contained the clonotype at higher abundance. Using fastp at Q25 and MiXCR, TCRdb reprocessed the public reads and kept productive beta chains. Entries that share a CDR3 protein sequence are merged under the most common genes and DNA. The V and J calls, along with clone size, are taken from TCRdb and not from the paper's own processing. The sample data list 180,000 or so distinct CDR3 sequences, and approximately 10% of these were observed just once. About 40% of the sample goes to the ten largest clones.

With regard to this clonotype: Its specific antigen is unknown. Base qualities are not at hand, and no much larger clone is one base apart.

In the paper's terms, the treatment or condition label means: live attenuated yellow fever vaccine strain. PBMCs were isolated from peripheral blood using a standard Ficoll-Paque protocol. Dynabeads CD4 and CD8 positive selection kits were used to isolate CD4 and CD8 T-cell fractions. RNA was extracted with TriZol from bulk PBMCs, CD4 and CD8 fractions, and dextramer-positive and dextramer-negative fractions. V lost 4 bases and J lost 0 bases, and the count of bases not matched to a germline gene is 7. The CDR3, from cysteine to phenylalanine, totals 17 residues. The sequence is cut down to CDR3 DNA, 51 bases in frame from base 1.

The rearrangement joined TRBV12-3 or TRBV12-4 to TRBJ1-5, and 9 bases in between align with TRBD1. Sample: CD8+ T cells sorted from PBMCs, taken 15 days after the yellow fever booster vaccination. The sequence derives from a man aged 18 to 35 who received the YFV17D yellow fever vaccine. DNA sequence: TGTGCCAGCAGTTCGGGACAGGGCCGAGGTAGCAATCAGCCCCAGCATTTT. It codes for CASSSGQGRGSNQPQHF.